One and the same sample provided the 2 T cell receptor beta chains below, sequenced in a study of OX40 agonist ivuxolimab in advanced cancers. The assay was immunoSEQ multiplex PCR, and TCRdb's table has in-frame clones only and misses some. Here the sample spans some 64,000 clones, about 85% being singletons. The sequencing used CD4+ or CD8+ T cells sorted from blood, collected in a trial of the OX40 agonist ivuxolimab. These receptors were collected from an adult with an advanced solid tumor such as melanoma, head and neck, liver or kidney cancer.

The rearrangement joins TRBV27 to TRBJ2-1; D is uncertain. CDR1 is MNHEY and CDR2 is SMNVEV in the germline V gene (reference sequence). Trimming took 8 bases from V and 0 from J, leaving 11 bases between them. The CDR3 is made up of 14 amino acids. As DNA, the CDR3 is TGTGCCAGCGGGAAGTTTTCCTCCTACAATGAGCAGTTCTTC. Residues: CASGKFSSYNEQFF.

The V and J genes are TRBV5-4 and TRBJ2-7, with 13 bases identical to TRBD2. Germline V gene lookup returns CDR1 SGHNT and CDR2 YYREEE (reference sequence). The CDR3 totals 18 residues. Trimming at V came to 0 bases and at J to 7 bases, leaving 13 bases not matched to a gene. The CDR3 reads CASSLEGLAGVGPREQYF. In DNA, the CDR3 is TGTGCCAGCAGCTTGGAAGGACTAGCGGGAGTAGGTCCTCGGGAGCAGTACTTC.